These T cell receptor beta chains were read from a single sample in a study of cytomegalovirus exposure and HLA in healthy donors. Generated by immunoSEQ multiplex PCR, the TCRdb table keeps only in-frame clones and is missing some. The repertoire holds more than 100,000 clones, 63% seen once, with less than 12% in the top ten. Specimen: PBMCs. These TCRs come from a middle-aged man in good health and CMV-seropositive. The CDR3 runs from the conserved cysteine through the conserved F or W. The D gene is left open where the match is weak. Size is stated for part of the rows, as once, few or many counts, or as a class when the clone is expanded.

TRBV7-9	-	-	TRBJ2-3	TGTGCCAGCAGCTCAACAGGGAGCACAGATACGCAGTATTTT	CASSSTGSTDTQYF
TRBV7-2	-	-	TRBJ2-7	TGTGCCAGCAGCTTAGGATACAGGAGCTCCTACGAGCAGTACTTC	CASSLGYRSSYEQYF
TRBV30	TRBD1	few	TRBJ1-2	TGTGCCTGGAGTACAGGGGGCTGGGGCTACACCTTC	CAWSTGGWGYTF
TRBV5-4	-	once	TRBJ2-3	TGTGCCAGCAGCAGCAGGGGAGATACGCGGTATTTT	CASSSRGDTRYF
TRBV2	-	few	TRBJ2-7	TGTGCCAGCAGCCCGCAGGAGGGGGCTTCCGAGCAGTACTTC	CASSPQEGASEQYF
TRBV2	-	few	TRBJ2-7	TGTGCCAGCAGTCCCCTCGGAGGGTCACCCTACGAGCAGTACTTC	CASSPLGGSPYEQYF
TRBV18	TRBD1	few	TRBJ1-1	TGTGCCAGCTCACCACGGACAGGGGCCATAGGGACTGAAGCTTTCTTT	CASSPRTGAIGTEAFF
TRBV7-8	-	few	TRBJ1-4	TGTGCCAGCAGCTTATCCCGACAGGCGGTTAATGAAAAACTGTTTTTT	CASSLSRQAVNEKLFF
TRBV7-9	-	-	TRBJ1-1	TGTGCCAGCATCCCAGGGTGGGAGGGTGAAGCTTTCTTT	CASIPGWEGEAFF
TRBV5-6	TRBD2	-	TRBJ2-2	TGTGCCAGCAGCCCTAGCGGGGGGGCTGGCACCGGGGAGCTGTTTTTT	CASSPSGGAGTGELFF
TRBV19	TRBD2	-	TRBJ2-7	TGTGCCAGTAGTATAGGACTAGCGGGGGACTACGAGCAGTACTTC	CASSIGLAGDYEQYF
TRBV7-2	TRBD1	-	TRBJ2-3	TGTGCCAGCAGCTCGACAGGGGCGAGTACGCAGTATTTT	CASSSTGASTQYF
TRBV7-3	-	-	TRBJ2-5	TGTGCCAGCAGCCGTACTGGAGGCACGGAGACCCAGTACTTC	CASSRTGGTETQYF
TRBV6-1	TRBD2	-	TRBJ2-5	TGTGCCAGCACTTTAGCGGGCGTACAAGAGACCCAGTACTTC	CASTLAGVQETQYF
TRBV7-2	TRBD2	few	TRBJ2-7	TGTGCCAGCAGCCCACCGAGCGGGACGAGCGAGCAGTACTTC	CASSPPSGTSEQYF
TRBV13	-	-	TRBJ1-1	TGTGCCAGCAGCTCCCCCAAGGGGGTAGTCTCGAACACTGAAGCTTTCTTT	CASSSPKGVVSNTEAFF
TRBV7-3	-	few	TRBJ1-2	TGTGCCAGCAGCCCCGGACAGAACTATGGCTACACCTTC	CASSPGQNYGYTF
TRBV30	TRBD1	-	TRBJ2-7	TGTGCCTGGGGCCGGGACAGGGTCCCAGGGTTGAACGAGCAGTACTTC	CAWGRDRVPGLNEQYF
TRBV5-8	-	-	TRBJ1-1	TGTGCCAGCAGCTTACCGCGGGGGGCAGCTTTCTTT	CASSLPRGAAFF
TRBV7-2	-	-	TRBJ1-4	TGTGCCAGCAGCTTAGATGCCGGTCTCGCCATGCTGTTTTTT	CASSLDAGLAMLFF
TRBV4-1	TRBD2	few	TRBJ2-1	TGCGCCAGCAGCTCCGGGACTAGCGCTTACAATGAGCAGTTCTTC	CASSSGTSAYNEQFF
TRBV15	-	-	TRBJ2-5	TGTGCCACCAGCGCCAACAGGGAGACCCAGTACTTC	CATSANRETQYF
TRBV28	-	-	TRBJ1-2	TGTGCCAGCACTGGGACTGGGAGGGGGGGCTACACCTTC	CASTGTGRGGYTF
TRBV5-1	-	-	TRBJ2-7	TGCGCCAGCAGCTGGACGGGGCAGGGGCTCGACGAGCAGTACTTC	CASSWTGQGLDEQYF
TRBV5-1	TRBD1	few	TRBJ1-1	TGCGCCAGCAGCTATAGGACAGGGAACACTGAAGCTTTCTTT	CASSYRTGNTEAFF
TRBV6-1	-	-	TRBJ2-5	TGTGCCACGGCAGGCAGGGCAGAGACCCAGTACTTC	CATAGRAETQYF
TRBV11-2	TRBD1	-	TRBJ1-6	TGTGCCAGCAGCTTAGATCCAGGGGGCGGTTCACCCCTCCACTTT	CASSLDPGGGSPLHF
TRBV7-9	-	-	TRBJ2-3	TGTGCCAGCAGCTTAGTACAGCCTTACACAGATACGCAGTATTTT	CASSLVQPYTDTQYF
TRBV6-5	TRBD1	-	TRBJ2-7	TGTGCCAGCAGTTACAGGGACAGAGGAGACTACGAGCAGTACTTC	CASSYRDRGDYEQYF
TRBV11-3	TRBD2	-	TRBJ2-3	TGTGCCAGCAGCTTCGGGGGGAGCGGGAGTGCAGATACGCAGTATTTT	CASSFGGSGSADTQYF
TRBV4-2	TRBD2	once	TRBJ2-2	TGTGCCAGCAGCCAAGAGGGTACGGGAGGCCCCGGGGAGCTGTTTTTT	CASSQEGTGGPGELFF
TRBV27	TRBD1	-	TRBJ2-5	TGTGCCAGCAGTTGGTCCGGACAGGGCCAAGAGACCCAGTACTTC	CASSWSGQGQETQYF
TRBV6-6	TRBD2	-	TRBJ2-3	TGTGCCAGCAGTTACCCTACTAGCGTGAGCACAGATACGCAGTATTTT	CASSYPTSVSTDTQYF
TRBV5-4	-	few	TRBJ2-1	TGTGCCAGCAGCGCCGAGCCCGATTCCTACAATGAGCAGTTCTTC	CASSAEPDSYNEQFF
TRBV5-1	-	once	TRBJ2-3	TGCGCCAGCAGCTGGGAGACAGATACGCAGTATTTT	CASSWETDTQYF
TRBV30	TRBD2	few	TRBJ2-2	TGTGCCTGGAGTGTACAAAGACGGGAGGGCCCCGGGGAGCTGTTTTTT	CAWSVQRREGPGELFF
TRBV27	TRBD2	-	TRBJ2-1	TGTGCCAGCAGTCCCCGGGTAGCGGGAGCCAATGAGCAGTTCTTC	CASSPRVAGANEQFF
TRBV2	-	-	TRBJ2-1	TGTGCCAGCAATAGGGGGGGCTCCTACAATGAGCAGTTCTTC	CASNRGGSYNEQFF
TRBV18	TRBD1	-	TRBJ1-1	TGTGCCAGCTCACAGGTAGGACAGGGGAACACTGAAGCTTTCTTT	CASSQVGQGNTEAFF
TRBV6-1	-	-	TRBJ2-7	TGTGCCAGCAGGCTACAGCTGTCCTACGAGCAGTACTTC	CASRLQLSYEQYF
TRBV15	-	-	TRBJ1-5	TGTGCCACTTCGCCCGGAGGGCTTCTGAATCAGCCCCAGCATTTT	CATSPGGLLNQPQHF
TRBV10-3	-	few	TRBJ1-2	TGTGCCATCAGCTCCACCCGACAGGCACCTCCCTATGGCTACACCTTC	CAISSTRQAPPYGYTF
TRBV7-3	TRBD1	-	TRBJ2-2	TGTGCCAGCAGCCCAATGACAGGGATGGGCGGGGAGCTGTTTTTT	CASSPMTGMGGELFF
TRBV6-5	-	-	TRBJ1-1	TGTGCCAGCAGTCGTCTTTTTAGGGGTGAGGAAGCTTTCTTT	CASSRLFRGEEAFF